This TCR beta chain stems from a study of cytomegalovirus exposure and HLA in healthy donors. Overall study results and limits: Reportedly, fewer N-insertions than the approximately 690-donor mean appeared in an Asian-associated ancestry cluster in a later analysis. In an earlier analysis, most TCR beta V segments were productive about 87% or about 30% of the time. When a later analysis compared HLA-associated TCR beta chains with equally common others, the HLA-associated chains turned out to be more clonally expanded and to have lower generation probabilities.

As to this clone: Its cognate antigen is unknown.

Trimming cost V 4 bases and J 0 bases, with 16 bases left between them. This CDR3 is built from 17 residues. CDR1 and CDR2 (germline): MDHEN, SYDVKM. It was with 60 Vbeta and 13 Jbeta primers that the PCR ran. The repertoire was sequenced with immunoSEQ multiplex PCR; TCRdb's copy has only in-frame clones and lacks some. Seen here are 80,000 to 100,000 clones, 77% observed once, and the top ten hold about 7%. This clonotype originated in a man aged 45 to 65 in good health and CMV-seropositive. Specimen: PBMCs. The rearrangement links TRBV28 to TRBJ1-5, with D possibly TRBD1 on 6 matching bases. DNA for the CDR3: TGTGCCAGCAGTTCTCCCGGGACATTTTATAGCAATCAGCCCCAGCATTTT. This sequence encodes CASSSPGTFYSNQPQHF. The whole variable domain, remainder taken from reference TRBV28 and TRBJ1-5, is DVKVTQSSRYLVKRTGEKVFLECVQDMDHENMFWYRQDPGLGLRLIYFSYDVKMKEKGDIPEGYSVSREKKERFSLILESASTNQTSMYLCASSSPGTFYSNQPQHFGDGTRLSIL.